Given below is one T cell receptor (beta chain) in context. Germline CDR1 SGHDT, CDR2 YYEEEE. The CDR3 is 15 amino acids. Trimming cost V 4 bases and J 5 bases; bases outside gene matches: 6. The data were produced by immunoSEQ multiplex PCR, yet TCRdb's version contains in-frame clones alone and is incomplete. The sample includes some 200,000 clones, around 80% of them seen just once. This sample was included in a study of blood T cell repertoires in COVID-19. Study-level information: The United States, Italy and Spain supplied acute and convalescent COVID-19 samples. The cDNA or gDNA used as material had been derived from T cells, B-cell-depleted T cells, or PBMCs.

The sample was peripheral blood. V usage is TRBV5-6 and J usage is TRBJ2-3; TRBD2 aligns across 11 bases. The receptor was isolated from a woman in her forties who had recovered from COVID-19. DNA for the CDR3: TGTGCCAGCAGCCTAGGACTAGCGGGTAGAGATACGCAGTATTTT. Amino acids: CASSLGLAGRDTQYF.